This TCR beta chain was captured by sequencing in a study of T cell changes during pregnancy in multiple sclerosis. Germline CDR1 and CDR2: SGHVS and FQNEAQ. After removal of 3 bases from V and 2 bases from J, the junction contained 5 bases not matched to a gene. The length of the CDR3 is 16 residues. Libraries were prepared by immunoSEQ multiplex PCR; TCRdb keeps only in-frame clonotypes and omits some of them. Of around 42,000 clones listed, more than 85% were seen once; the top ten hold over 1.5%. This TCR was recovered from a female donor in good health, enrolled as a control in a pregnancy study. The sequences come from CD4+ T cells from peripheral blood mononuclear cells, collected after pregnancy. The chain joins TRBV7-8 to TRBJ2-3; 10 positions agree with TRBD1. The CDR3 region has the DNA TGTGCCAGCAGCTTCCGGGACAGGGGTTTCACAGATACGCAGTATTTT. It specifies CASSFRDRGFTDTQYF. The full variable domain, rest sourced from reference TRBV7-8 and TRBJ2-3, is GAGVSQSPRYKVAKRGQDVALRCDPISGHVSLFWYQQALGQGPEFLTYFQNEAQLDKSGLPSDRFFAERPEGSVSTLKIQRTQQEDSAVYLCASSFRDRGFTDTQYFGPGTRLTVL.